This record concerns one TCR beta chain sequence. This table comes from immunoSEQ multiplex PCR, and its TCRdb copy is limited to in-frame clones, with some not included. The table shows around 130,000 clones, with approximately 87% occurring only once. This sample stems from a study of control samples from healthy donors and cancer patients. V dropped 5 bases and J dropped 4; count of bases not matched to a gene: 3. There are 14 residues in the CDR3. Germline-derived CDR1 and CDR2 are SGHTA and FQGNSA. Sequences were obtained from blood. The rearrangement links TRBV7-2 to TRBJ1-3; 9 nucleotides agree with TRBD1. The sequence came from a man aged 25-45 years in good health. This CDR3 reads CASSPGTGGNTIYF. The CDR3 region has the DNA TGTGCCAGCAGCCCCGGGACAGGGGGAAACACCATATATTTT.